The 4 T cell receptor beta chains below were found in one sample sequenced in a study of cytomegalovirus exposure and HLA in healthy donors listed by TCRdb under 2017. The library was produced with the immunoSEQ multiplex PCR assay. For the multiplex PCR, a mixture combining 60 forward primers for TCR Vbeta segments and 13 reverse primers for TCR Jbeta segments was used. In its TCRdb copy, this immuneACCESS table keeps in-frame sequences only and misses some clones. Where compared with another copy, unresolved V genes explain less than half of these, and the others have no known cause. Recorded for this sample are some 200,000 clones; 76% of them occurred a single time. The ten largest clonotypes hold 0.63% of the sample. Sequencing was done on a sample of PBMCs. The origin of the receptors is a man aged 18 to 30 in good health and CMV-seronegative.

The V and J genes are TRBV5-6 and TRBJ2-5; 11 bases fit TRBD2. V was pared by 0 bases and J by 5 bases, with 6 bases of the junction left unmatched. The CDR3 contains 16 residues. Germline CDR1 SGHDT, CDR2 YYEEEE. Written as DNA, the CDR3 is TGTGCCAGCAGCTTGGTAGCGGGAGGGCCATGGGAGACCCAGTACTTC. This gives the protein CASSLVAGGPWETQYF.

The chain links TRBV5-1 to TRBJ2-1; no definite D call. The germline V gene has CDR1 SGHRS and CDR2 YFSETQ. V was pared by 3 bases and J by 0 bases, with 10 bases between. The CDR3 sequence is 15 residues long. As DNA, the CDR3 is TGCGCCAGCAGCTCCACCTTGAGCTCCTACAATGAGCAGTTCTTC. This codes for CASSSTLSSYNEQFF.

The chain's CDR3 is CASSASGRNEQFF. In nucleotides, the CDR3 is TGTGCCAGCAGCGCTAGCGGGAGGAACGAGCAGTTCTTC. The V gene is TRBV6-5, the J gene TRBJ2-1, with 11 bases fitting TRBD2. Germline V gene lookup returns CDR1 MNHEY and CDR2 SVGAGI. V lost 6 bases, J lost 10 bases, and 5 bases stayed unmatched. This CDR3 region has 13 residues.

The rearrangement links TRBV7-9 to TRBJ2-5; a weak D match, TRBD2 (5 bases). The CDR3 loop spans 14 amino acids. V lost 1 base, J lost 4 bases, and 10 bases lay in between. Germline V lookup: CDR1 SEHNR, CDR2 FQNEAQ (reference sequence). The CDR3 loop is CASSLEASPETQYF. Written as DNA, the CDR3 is TGTGCCAGCAGCTTAGAGGCTAGCCCAGAGACCCAGTACTTC.